These T cell receptor beta chains were read from a single sample in a study of beta chain features in type 1 diabetes. Measured with immunoSEQ multiplex PCR; TCRdb has only the in-frame clones, and not every one. The sample includes roughly 300,000 clones, approximately 9.9% of them seen just once. The sample comprised central memory CD4+ T cells from blood. The receptors here all came from a man aged 25 to 40 with type 1 diabetes. Each CDR3 is given with its conserved first and last residue. A D gene is named only where the DNA matches it firmly. Expanded clones get a size class; other rows say once, few or many, or leave the size out.

CDR3 DNA: TGTGCCAGTGATTATAGCGGACCTAGCACAGATACGCAGTATTTT
CDR3 protein: CASDYSGPSTDTQYF
V gene: TRBV6-1
J gene: TRBJ2-3
clone size: NA
D gene: NA

CDR3 DNA: TGTGCCAGCAGCCAAGGGCGGCCGCGGTTCTTC
CDR3 protein: CASSQGRPRFF
V gene: TRBV14
J gene: TRBJ2-1
clone size: few
D gene: NA

CDR3 DNA: TGCGCCAGCAGCCAAGATTTGTCCGGACTAGCGTACGGAGATACGCAGTATTTT
CDR3 protein: CASSQDLSGLAYGDTQYF
V gene: TRBV4-3
J gene: TRBJ2-3
clone size: NA
D gene: TRBD2

CDR3 DNA: TGTGCCAGCAAAAGGGAATACAGGGTGGGCTACACCTTC
CDR3 protein: CASKREYRVGYTF
V gene: TRBV2
J gene: TRBJ1-2
clone size: few
D gene: NA

CDR3 DNA: TGTGCCAGCAGCGCAAGCAAAGGGGCCGGGGACACTGAAGCTTTCTTT
CDR3 protein: CASSASKGAGDTEAFF
V gene: TRBV9
J gene: TRBJ1-1
clone size: NA
D gene: NA

CDR3 DNA: TGTGCCTGGAGTGTCTCCCCCGACAGGGGGTGGGGCACTGAAGCTTTCTTT
CDR3 protein: CAWSVSPDRGWGTEAFF
V gene: TRBV30
J gene: TRBJ1-1
clone size: NA
D gene: TRBD1

CDR3 DNA: TGTGCCAGCAGCGTGGGACAAAACTATGGCTACACCTTC
CDR3 protein: CASSVGQNYGYTF
V gene: TRBV9
J gene: TRBJ1-2
clone size: few
D gene: NA

CDR3 DNA: TGCGCCAGCAGCCAAGATACTAGCGGGATAGACAATGAGCAGTTCTTC
CDR3 protein: CASSQDTSGIDNEQFF
V gene: TRBV4-3
J gene: TRBJ2-1
clone size: NA
D gene: TRBD2

CDR3 DNA: TGTGCCAGCAGCCCCGTGGCTAGCGGACTAGTAGACCACGAGCAGTACTTC
CDR3 protein: CASSPVASGLVDHEQYF
V gene: TRBV7-9
J gene: TRBJ2-7
clone size: few
D gene: TRBD2

CDR3 DNA: TGTGCCAGCGGGGGGCACGGTTACAATGAGCAGTTCTTC
CDR3 protein: CASGGHGYNEQFF
V gene: TRBV11-2
J gene: TRBJ2-1
clone size: few
D gene: NA